A single sample is the source of the 10 T cell receptor beta chains below, sequenced in a study of blood T cell repertoires in COVID-19. The protocol was immunoSEQ multiplex PCR, while the TCRdb copy is restricted to in-frame clones and leaves out a portion. This sample yields approximately 140,000 clones, of which more than 75% are seen a single time; roughly 4% belongs to the top ten. Sequencing was performed on peripheral blood. All receptors derive from a woman aged 40 to 49 with acute or convalescent COVID-19.

CDR3 bases: TGTGCCAGTAGTATTCAGGGCGGCAATCAGCCCCAGCATTTT. Its protein product is CASSIQGGNQPQHF. J is TRBJ1-5 and V is TRBV19; weak D call: TRBD1 (5 bases). Germline-derived CDR1 and CDR2 are LNHDA and SQIVND (reference sequence). Trimming took 3 bases from V and 2 from J, leaving 8 bases between them. The CDR3 has 14 residues.

J is TRBJ1-1 and V is TRBV29-1; 10 bases fit TRBD1. The CDR3 length is 12 residues. Germline CDR1 SQVTM, CDR2 ANQGSEA. The V segment lost 6 bases and the J segment 6 bases; nucleotides outside the gene matches: 4. The CDR3 DNA follows: TGCAGCGTGACAGGGGGCCTCGCTGAAGCTTTCTTT. It yields the protein CSVTGGLAEAFF.

V gene TRBV3-1 (or the pseudogene TRBV3-2) combines with J gene TRBJ1-2; D is perhaps TRBD1 (5 bases). Germline lookup yields CDR1 LGHDT and CDR2 YNNKEL (reference sequence). Trimming cost V 1 base and J 6 bases, with 15 bases left between them. CDR3 length equals 15 residues. CDR3 DNA sequence: TGTGCCAGCAGCCAAGGGCAGGCGACCAGGGATGGCTACACCTTC. Protein: CASSQGQATRDGYTF.

V is TRBV19 and J is TRBJ1-5; D unclear. V dropped 2 bases and J dropped 3 bases, with 14 bases sitting between them. Germline CDR1 and CDR2: LNHDA and SQIVND (reference sequence). CDR3 length: 16 amino acids. DNA for the CDR3: TGTGCCAGTAGTATAATTGAGGGTAACTTCAATCAGCCCCAGCATTTT. Translating gives CASSIIEGNFNQPQHF.

This clone has a handful of counts. V is TRBV25-1 and J is TRBJ2-7; 10 bases line up with TRBD1. The germline V gene has CDR1 MGHDK and CDR2 SYGVNS. Unmatched junction bases numbered 8, after V lost 4 bases and J lost 2 bases. This CDR3 is 16 amino acids long. CDR3 coding DNA: TGTGCCAGCAGTGGAAGCCGGGACAGGGGCCCCTACGAGCAGTACTTC. Translation gives CASSGSRDRGPYEQYF.

The V and J genes are TRBV5-1 and TRBJ1-1, with TRBD1 matching 8 bases. The germline CDR1 and CDR2 sequences are SGHRS and YFSETQ. CDR3 length: 14 residues. Trimming at V came to 4 bases and at J to 11 bases, leaving 13 bases not matched to a gene. The CDR3 DNA sequence: TGCGCCAGCAGCCCCTCCGGACAGGGTTTTGGCGCTTTCTTT. This codes for CASSPSGQGFGAFF.

V usage is TRBV6-5 and J usage is TRBJ2-6; 8 bases map to TRBD2. V was pared by 2 bases and J by 2 bases, with 2 bases of the junction left unmatched. This CDR3 region has 16 residues. Germline CDR1 MNHEY, CDR2 SVGAGI. The CDR3 bases are TGTGCCAGCAGTTACCTCGGGAGGGCTGGGGCCAACGTCCTGACTTTC. Its translation: CASSYLGRAGANVLTF.

The chain couples TRBV2 to TRBJ1-2; D not certain. CDR3 length: 16 residues. Trimming cost V 6 bases and J 3 bases, with 20 bases left between them. Germline V CDR1 and CDR2: SNHLY, FYNNEI. CDR3 nucleotides: TGTGCCAGCAGGCCACTCCGGAGGTCTTGGGACTATGGCTACACCTTC. Protein: CASRPLRRSWDYGYTF.

The chain joins TRBV9 to TRBJ1-2; maybe TRBD1 (6 bases). CDR1 is SGDLS, CDR2 YYNGEE, per germline. The CDR3 has 15 amino acids. V lost 4 bases, J lost 2 bases, and 15 bases lay in between. The CDR3 DNA follows: TGTGCCAGCAGCCACCTAGGGGGGGCGAACTATGGCTACACCTTC. The encoded protein is CASSHLGGANYGYTF. Looking up the rest from reference TRBV9 and TRBJ1-2 gives the full variable domain: DSGVTQTPKHLITATGQRVTLRCSPRSGDLSVYWYQQSLDQGLQFLIQYYNGEERAKGNILERFSAQQFPDLHSELNLSSLELGDSALYFCASSHLGGANYGYTFGSGTRLTVV.

The chain recombines TRBV2 with TRBJ1-2; the D gene is possibly TRBD1 (6 bases). Germline V lookup: CDR1 SNHLY, CDR2 FYNNEI. The CDR3 runs 17 residues. With 1 base removed from V and 5 bases from J, the gap between germline ends came to 20 bases. The CDR3 DNA sequence: TGTGCCAGCAGTGAAGTGGGGGTCCTGGGGACACCTTATGGCTACACCTTC. Its translation is CASSEVGVLGTPYGYTF.